This is a list of T cell receptor beta chains from one sample in a study of blood T cell repertoires in COVID-19. Clones were sequenced by immunoSEQ multiplex PCR, and TCRdb holds only the in-frame ones, with some missing. There are some 87,000 clones in the sample; about nine tenths occur only once, and roughly 3.5% lies in the top ten. The sequencing sample was made of peripheral blood. These receptor sequences come from an older woman with acute or convalescent COVID-19. Each CDR3 is given with its conserved first and last residue. The D gene is left open where the match is weak. Clone size, where shown, is once, few, many, or a class for clones that have expanded.

d_call: .
clone_size: .
v_call: TRBV4-1
j_call: TRBJ1-3
cdr3_aa: CASSRGQLSSGNTIYF
cdr3_nt: TGCGCCAGCAGCCGCGGACAGCTGAGCTCTGGAAACACCATATATTTT

d_call: .
clone_size: few
v_call: TRBV18
j_call: TRBJ1-2
cdr3_aa: CASSPADIYGYTF
cdr3_nt: TGTGCCAGCTCACCGGCAGATATCTATGGCTACACCTTC

d_call: .
clone_size: .
v_call: TRBV7-9
j_call: TRBJ1-2
cdr3_aa: CASSLGTDYGYTF
cdr3_nt: TGTGCCAGCAGCTTAGGGACAGACTATGGCTACACCTTC

d_call: .
clone_size: .
v_call: TRBV18
j_call: TRBJ1-6
cdr3_aa: CASSPQAGNNSPLHF
cdr3_nt: TGTGCCAGCTCACCACAGGCAGGGAATAATTCACCCCTCCACTTT

d_call: TRBD2
clone_size: once
v_call: TRBV19
j_call: TRBJ2-1
cdr3_aa: CASSLTSGGRYEQFF
cdr3_nt: TGTGCCAGTAGTTTGACTAGCGGGGGCCGGTATGAGCAGTTCTTC

d_call: TRBD1
clone_size: .
v_call: TRBV28
j_call: TRBJ1-6
cdr3_aa: CASYNWGQGWAPLHF
cdr3_nt: TGTGCCAGCTACAATTGGGGACAGGGGTGGGCACCCCTCCACTTT

d_call: .
clone_size: .
v_call: TRBV27
j_call: TRBJ2-7
cdr3_aa: CASSLFTQSEQYF
cdr3_nt: TGTGCCAGCAGTTTATTCACACAGTCGGAGCAGTACTTC

d_call: TRBD1
clone_size: .
v_call: TRBV6-1
j_call: TRBJ1-5
cdr3_aa: CASSEAGGINQPQHF
cdr3_nt: TGTGCCAGCAGTGAGGCAGGGGGAATCAATCAGCCCCAGCATTTT

d_call: .
clone_size: .
v_call: TRBV5-1
j_call: TRBJ2-5
cdr3_aa: CASSLGFVSEETQYF
cdr3_nt: TGCGCCAGCAGCTTGGGGTTTGTGAGCGAAGAGACCCAGTACTTC

d_call: TRBD1
clone_size: few
v_call: TRBV5-4
j_call: TRBJ1-1
cdr3_aa: CASSHGTASTEAFF
cdr3_nt: TGTGCCAGCAGCCACGGGACAGCCTCAACTGAAGCTTTCTTT

d_call: .
clone_size: .
v_call: TRBV18
j_call: TRBJ1-5
cdr3_aa: CASSPPPGLDQPQHF
cdr3_nt: TGTGCCAGCTCACCACCCCCCGGGTTGGATCAGCCCCAGCATTTT

d_call: .
clone_size: .
v_call: TRBV3-1/TRBV3-2
j_call: TRBJ2-1
cdr3_aa: CASSQELLTNEQFF
cdr3_nt: TGTGCCAGCAGCCAAGAACTCCTTACCAATGAGCAGTTCTTC

d_call: TRBD1
clone_size: .
v_call: TRBV5-6
j_call: TRBJ2-2
cdr3_aa: CASSLYRDRATGELFF
cdr3_nt: TGTGCCAGCAGCTTGTACCGGGACAGGGCGACCGGGGAGCTGTTTTTT

d_call: TRBD2
clone_size: .
v_call: TRBV28
j_call: TRBJ2-1
cdr3_aa: CASSFPTSGLSYNEQFF
cdr3_nt: TGTGCCAGCAGTTTCCCGACTAGCGGGCTATCCTACAATGAGCAGTTCTTC

d_call: .
clone_size: .
v_call: TRBV5-3
j_call: TRBJ2-5
cdr3_aa: CARSLDQGSQETQYF
cdr3_nt: TGTGCCAGAAGCTTGGACCAGGGGAGCCAAGAGACCCAGTACTTC

d_call: .
clone_size: .
v_call: TRBV19
j_call: TRBJ1-1
cdr3_aa: CASSIGGDTEAFF
cdr3_nt: TGTGCCAGTAGTATCGGAGGGGACACTGAAGCTTTCTTT

d_call: .
clone_size: .
v_call: TRBV6-1
j_call: TRBJ1-5
cdr3_aa: CASRRTDNQPQHF
cdr3_nt: TGTGCCAGCAGACGGACAGACAATCAGCCCCAGCATTTT

d_call: TRBD2
clone_size: .
v_call: TRBV28
j_call: TRBJ2-5
cdr3_aa: CASSLVAGGLGVQETQYF
cdr3_nt: TGTGCCAGCAGTTTGGTAGCGGGGGGGCTCGGCGTCCAAGAGACCCAGTACTTC

d_call: .
clone_size: .
v_call: TRBV27
j_call: TRBJ2-2
cdr3_aa: CASSRLTANTGELFF
cdr3_nt: TGTGCCAGCAGCCGCTTAACTGCGAACACCGGGGAGCTGTTTTTT

d_call: TRBD2
clone_size: .
v_call: TRBV10-2
j_call: TRBJ2-3
cdr3_aa: CASRKTGGASTDTQYF
cdr3_nt: TGCGCCAGCAGGAAAACCGGGGGGGCTAGCACAGATACGCAGTATTTT

d_call: TRBD2
clone_size: few
v_call: TRBV2
j_call: TRBJ2-3
cdr3_aa: CATEPLRGDTDTQYF
cdr3_nt: TGTGCCACCGAACCCTTACGGGGGGACACAGATACGCAGTATTTT

d_call: .
clone_size: .
v_call: TRBV5-4
j_call: TRBJ1-3
cdr3_aa: CASSSGGLGNTIYF
cdr3_nt: TGTGCCAGCAGCTCGGGGGGACTGGGAAACACCATATATTTT

d_call: TRBD1
clone_size: .
v_call: TRBV7-9
j_call: TRBJ2-7
cdr3_aa: CASSFPGQLYEQYF
cdr3_nt: TGTGCCAGCAGCTTTCCGGGACAGCTCTACGAGCAGTACTTC

d_call: TRBD1
clone_size: once
v_call: TRBV19
j_call: TRBJ2-3
cdr3_aa: CASNHPGTDLVF
cdr3_nt: TGTGCCAGTAACCATCCCGGGACAGACTTAGTTTTT

d_call: .
clone_size: once
v_call: TRBV7-9
j_call: TRBJ2-3
cdr3_aa: CASSLVLGGTDTQYF
cdr3_nt: TGTGCCAGCAGCTTAGTTCTTGGGGGGACAGATACGCAGTATTTT

d_call: TRBD1
clone_size: .
v_call: TRBV3-1/TRBV3-2
j_call: TRBJ1-3
cdr3_aa: CASSQGTAYSGNTIYF
cdr3_nt: TGTGCCAGCAGCCAGGGGACAGCCTACTCTGGAAACACCATATATTTT

d_call: TRBD1
clone_size: .
v_call: TRBV9
j_call: TRBJ2-7
cdr3_aa: CASSPRGGGQGTAYEQYF
cdr3_nt: TGTGCCAGCAGCCCCCGAGGGGGAGGACAGGGGACCGCCTACGAGCAGTACTTC

d_call: TRBD2
clone_size: .
v_call: TRBV3-1/TRBV3-2
j_call: TRBJ2-5
cdr3_aa: CASSQEFSSGGKETQYF
cdr3_nt: TGTGCCAGCAGCCAAGAATTTTCTTCGGGGGGTAAAGAGACCCAGTACTTC

d_call: .
clone_size: once
v_call: TRBV2
j_call: TRBJ1-6
cdr3_aa: CASRATYNSPLHF
cdr3_nt: TGTGCCAGCAGGGCCACCTATAATTCACCCCTCCACTTT

d_call: .
clone_size: .
v_call: TRBV5-1
j_call: TRBJ2-2
cdr3_aa: CASSLTGTGELFF
cdr3_nt: TGCGCCAGCAGTTTGACCGGGACAGGGGAGCTGTTTTTT

d_call: TRBD1
clone_size: .
v_call: TRBV5-6
j_call: TRBJ1-3
cdr3_aa: CASSPATQGRSGNTIYF
cdr3_nt: TGTGCCAGCAGCCCAGCAACACAGGGGAGGTCTGGAAACACCATATATTTT

d_call: .
clone_size: .
v_call: TRBV28
j_call: TRBJ2-7
cdr3_aa: CASSSPGIYEQYF
cdr3_nt: TGTGCCAGCAGTTCCCCAGGGATCTACGAGCAGTACTTC

d_call: TRBD2
clone_size: .
v_call: TRBV9
j_call: TRBJ2-1
cdr3_aa: CASSVGSGGYNEQFF
cdr3_nt: TGTGCCAGCAGCGTAGGGAGCGGGGGGTACAATGAGCAGTTCTTC

d_call: .
clone_size: .
v_call: TRBV19
j_call: TRBJ1-5
cdr3_aa: CASTRTAATSNQPQHF
cdr3_nt: TGTGCCAGTACCAGGACAGCCGCTACTAGCAATCAGCCCCAGCATTTT

d_call: TRBD1
clone_size: .
v_call: TRBV7-9
j_call: TRBJ2-1
cdr3_aa: CASSLRQGSWNEQFF
cdr3_nt: TGTGCCAGCAGCCTCAGACAGGGTTCTTGGAATGAGCAGTTCTTC

d_call: .
clone_size: .
v_call: TRBV9
j_call: TRBJ2-5
cdr3_aa: CASSVSSGPETQYF
cdr3_nt: TGTGCCAGCAGCGTAAGTTCAGGGCCAGAGACCCAGTACTTC

d_call: TRBD1
clone_size: few
v_call: TRBV6-5
j_call: TRBJ2-6
cdr3_aa: CASSYDRAGANVLTF
cdr3_nt: TGTGCCAGCAGTTACGACAGGGCTGGGGCCAACGTCCTGACTTTC

d_call: .
clone_size: .
v_call: TRBV4-2
j_call: TRBJ2-3
cdr3_aa: CASSPVSRATTGTDTQYF
cdr3_nt: TGTGCCAGCAGCCCGGTCTCGCGAGCCACCACAGGCACAGATACGCAGTATTTT

d_call: TRBD2
clone_size: .
v_call: TRBV12-3/TRBV12-4
j_call: TRBJ2-1
cdr3_aa: CATGGVEQFF
cdr3_nt: TGTGCCACCGGGGGGGTCGAGCAGTTCTTC

d_call: TRBD1
clone_size: .
v_call: TRBV10-3
j_call: TRBJ1-6
cdr3_aa: CAISVWQGANSPLHF
cdr3_nt: TGTGCCATCAGTGTCTGGCAGGGGGCGAACTCACCCCTCCACTTT

d_call: TRBD2
clone_size: .
v_call: TRBV28
j_call: TRBJ2-2
cdr3_aa: CASRAGGATGELFF
cdr3_nt: TGTGCCAGCAGAGCGGGGGGGGCTACCGGGGAGCTGTTTTTT

d_call: TRBD1
clone_size: .
v_call: TRBV27
j_call: TRBJ1-1
cdr3_aa: CASSPWTGRNTEAFF
cdr3_nt: TGTGCCAGCAGTCCATGGACAGGGAGGAACACTGAAGCTTTCTTT

d_call: TRBD1
clone_size: .
v_call: TRBV18
j_call: TRBJ1-1
cdr3_aa: CASSRYGTGNMGTEAFF
cdr3_nt: TGTGCCAGCTCTCGATACGGGACAGGTAATATGGGCACTGAAGCTTTCTTT

d_call: .
clone_size: once
v_call: TRBV6-2/TRBV6-3
j_call: TRBJ2-1
cdr3_aa: CASSSFNEQFF
cdr3_nt: TGTGCCAGCAGTTCGTTCAATGAGCAGTTCTTC

d_call: TRBD2
clone_size: once
v_call: TRBV19
j_call: TRBJ2-7
cdr3_aa: CASSITSGAYEQYF
cdr3_nt: TGTGCCAGTAGTATCACTAGCGGAGCTTACGAGCAGTACTTC

d_call: .
clone_size: .
v_call: TRBV19
j_call: TRBJ1-6
cdr3_aa: CASSILPQVRSYNSPLHF
cdr3_nt: TGTGCCAGTAGTATCCTCCCACAGGTCCGCTCCTATAATTCACCCCTCCACTTT

d_call: TRBD2
clone_size: .
v_call: TRBV5-8
j_call: TRBJ2-3
cdr3_aa: CASRKRGGLADTQYF
cdr3_nt: TGTGCCAGCCGGAAGCGGGGGGGGCTGGCAGATACGCAGTATTTT

d_call: .
clone_size: .
v_call: TRBV2
j_call: TRBJ1-1
cdr3_aa: CASRGNKGLNTEAFF
cdr3_nt: TGTGCCAGCAGGGGGAATAAGGGGTTGAACACTGAAGCTTTCTTT

d_call: .
clone_size: .
v_call: TRBV7-9
j_call: TRBJ1-1
cdr3_aa: CASSDSGTLLFEAFF
cdr3_nt: TGTGCCAGCAGTGACTCCGGGACACTTCTGTTTGAAGCTTTCTTT

d_call: .
clone_size: once
v_call: TRBV6-1
j_call: TRBJ2-7
cdr3_aa: CASSESVPARGYEQYF
cdr3_nt: TGTGCCAGCAGTGAATCGGTCCCAGCTAGGGGGTACGAGCAGTACTTC

d_call: TRBD1
clone_size: .
v_call: TRBV5-1
j_call: TRBJ1-5
cdr3_aa: CASSLGTGPNQPQHF
cdr3_nt: TGCGCCAGCAGCTTGGGGACAGGGCCCAATCAGCCCCAGCATTTT

d_call: TRBD1
clone_size: .
v_call: TRBV27
j_call: TRBJ2-3
cdr3_aa: CASSLLGGQGGDTQYF
cdr3_nt: TGTGCCAGCAGTTTATTGGGCGGACAGGGGGGAGATACGCAGTATTTT

d_call: TRBD2
clone_size: .
v_call: TRBV6-4
j_call: TRBJ2-1
cdr3_aa: CASSGSSGEQFF
cdr3_nt: TGTGCCAGCAGTGGGTCTAGCGGTGAGCAGTTCTTC

d_call: .
clone_size: .
v_call: TRBV12-3/TRBV12-4
j_call: TRBJ1-2
cdr3_aa: CASSLQANYGYTF
cdr3_nt: TGTGCCAGCAGTTTGCAGGCTAACTATGGCTACACCTTC

d_call: .
clone_size: .
v_call: TRBV6-1
j_call: TRBJ1-5
cdr3_aa: CASSERGHQPQHF
cdr3_nt: TGTGCCAGCAGTGAAAGAGGCCATCAGCCCCAGCATTTT